These T cell receptor beta chains were read from a single sample in a study of identical twins. TCRdb redid the calling of the 5' RACE reads with MiXCR, one entry per CDR3 protein. Among 600,000 to 700,000 distinct CDR3 sequences listed, about 20% were seen once. These data are also associated with another study on T cells expressing NK-cell markers.

What was sequenced was PBMCs. These receptors were obtained from a woman in her late teens or twenties in good health. CDR3s include the opening cysteine and the closing phenylalanine or tryptophan. The D gene is left open where the match is weak. Rows may omit the clone size; those that give it use once, few, many or a size class.

many	NA	TRBJ2-3	TRBV6-5	TGTGCCAGCAGCTTCACTTGGGGGGCTACAGATACGCAGTATTTT	CASSFTWGATDTQYF
NA	TRBD1	TRBJ2-7	TRBV25-1	TGTGCCAGTACCGGACAGGGATGGACCTACGAGCAGTACTTC	CASTGQGWTYEQYF
NA	NA	TRBJ1-2	TRBV9	TGTGCCAGCAGCGCTATCACAGGGTCCTATGGCTACACCTTC	CASSAITGSYGYTF
NA	TRBD2	TRBJ2-7	TRBV7-2	TGTGCCAGCAGCGCCGCGGGAGAAGATTTCGGCGAGCAGTACTTC	CASSAAGEDFGEQYF
NA	TRBD2	TRBJ2-7	TRBV12-3/TRBV12-4	TGTGCCAGCAGTTTCGGACTAGCGGGCCCCTACGAGCAGTACTTC	CASSFGLAGPYEQYF
NA	NA	TRBJ2-7	TRBV13	TGTGCCAGCAGCTTGACACGGGCCCTTGGGGAGCAGTACTTC	CASSLTRALGEQYF
once	NA	TRBJ2-5	TRBV3-1	TGTGCCAGCCACAGGAGTCTTGGAACCCAGTACTTC	CASHRSLGTQYF
few	NA	TRBJ1-4	TRBV20-1	TGCAGTGCTGCCGGTGTACCCGGAGAAAAACTGTTTTTT	CSAAGVPGEKLFF
NA	NA	TRBJ2-3	TRBV6-1	TGTGCCAGCAGTGAAGTTAGGTGGGACACAGATACGCAGTATTTT	CASSEVRWDTDTQYF
many	NA	TRBJ2-1	TRBV6-2/TRBV6-3	TGTGCCAGCCGATCGAGCTCCTACAATGAGCAGTTCTTC	CASRSSSYNEQFF
NA	NA	TRBJ1-1	TRBV12-3/TRBV12-4	TGTGCCAGCAGTTCTTTGGTTTGGGGGATACGAACTGAAGCTTTCTTT	CASSSLVWGIRTEAFF
few	NA	TRBJ2-3	TRBV20-1	TGCAGTGCTTCGGGGAGCAGCACAGATACGCAGTATTTT	CSASGSSTDTQYF
NA	NA	TRBJ2-4	TRBV20-1	TGCAGTGGGGGACAGACTAGCGCCAAAAACATTCAGTACTTC	CSGGQTSAKNIQYF
many	NA	TRBJ2-6	TRBV29-1	TGCAGCGTGACGACTGGGGCCAACGTCCTGACTTTC	CSVTTGANVLTF
NA	TRBD1	TRBJ1-1	TRBV10-3	TGTGCCATCAGTGACAGGGGGACTGAAGCTTTCTTT	CAISDRGTEAFF
NA	NA	TRBJ1-6	TRBV5-1	TGCGCCAGCAGCTTACGTGGCGGGTATAATTCACCCCTCCACTTT	CASSLRGGYNSPLHF
NA	NA	TRBJ2-2	TRBV12-3/TRBV12-4	TGTGCCAGCAGTTTACATGGGGGCAGGACCGGGGAGCTGTTTTTT	CASSLHGGRTGELFF
NA	NA	TRBJ2-3	TRBV2	TGTGCCAGCACTGGGACATCAGGCACAGATACGCAGTATTTT	CASTGTSGTDTQYF
NA	NA	TRBJ2-3	TRBV7-2	TGTGCCGGCAGCTTAGGGGGGACAGATACGCAGTATTTT	CAGSLGGTDTQYF
few	NA	TRBJ2-1	TRBV5-1	TGCGCCAGCAGCTTGCGGGACGCGCTAAGGGAGCAGTTCTTC	CASSLRDALREQFF
few	NA	TRBJ2-5	TRBV6-1	TGTGCCAGCACCTTGGACCCGGTCGGAGGGACCCAGTACTTC	CASTLDPVGGTQYF
many	NA	TRBJ2-1	TRBV20-1	TGCAGTGCTAGAGGCCCGAACCGAATCAATGAGCAGTTCTTC	CSARGPNRINEQFF
few	TRBD1	TRBJ2-2	TRBV11-2	TGTGCCAGCATCCCTTACAGGGGGACGAACACCGGGGAGCTGTTTTTT	CASIPYRGTNTGELFF
NA	NA	TRBJ1-6	TRBV6-1	TGTGCCAGCAGACAAGACAGGTCTTATAATTCACCCCTCCACTTT	CASRQDRSYNSPLHF
few	TRBD1	TRBJ1-1	TRBV7-9	TGTGCCAGCAGCTCTACCGGGACAGGGTATGCTTTCTTT	CASSSTGTGYAFF
once	NA	TRBJ2-7	TRBV7-8	TGTGCCAGCAGCTTAGCCCTAACGAGCAACACCTACGAGCAGTACTTC	CASSLALTSNTYEQYF
NA	TRBD2	TRBJ2-7	TRBV5-5	TGTGCCAGCAGTACGGGACTAGACCGGTACGAGCAGTACTTC	CASSTGLDRYEQYF
few	NA	TRBJ2-1	TRBV12-3/TRBV12-4	TGTGCCAGCAGTTTAGTTCCCCCCTACAATGAGCAGTTCTTC	CASSLVPPYNEQFF
few	NA	TRBJ2-7	TRBV3-1	TGTGCCAGCAGCCAAGGTGGGGTAACCTACGAGCAGTACTTC	CASSQGGVTYEQYF
NA	NA	TRBJ1-3	TRBV20-1	TGCAGTGCTAGAGATCCACGCGTTTCTGGAAACACCATATATTTT	CSARDPRVSGNTIYF
NA	TRBD1	TRBJ2-7	TRBV27	TGTGCCAGCGGGCGACAGGGGGCTAGAGCCTACGAGCAGTACTTC	CASGRQGARAYEQYF
NA	NA	TRBJ2-1	TRBV7-2	TGTGCCAGCAGCTTTTCCCCGGGGAGGAATGAGCAGTTCTTC	CASSFSPGRNEQFF
many	TRBD2	TRBJ2-3	TRBV20-1	TGCAGTGCTAGGGGACTAGCGGACGATACGCAGTATTTT	CSARGLADDTQYF
NA	NA	TRBJ2-2	TRBV20-1	TGCAGTGGAGCAGCAACGAACACCGGGGAGCTGTTTTTT	CSGAATNTGELFF
few	NA	TRBJ1-2	TRBV12-3/TRBV12-4	TGTGCCAGCAGTTCGGACCCGATCTATGGCTACACCTTC	CASSSDPIYGYTF
NA	TRBD2	TRBJ2-1	TRBV6-1	TGTGCCAGCAGGACGACCTGGGGGAGGGATGAGCAGTTCTTC	CASRTTWGRDEQFF
NA	NA	TRBJ2-5	TRBV6-5	TGTGCCAGCAGTAACTCGCTCTGGGGGCTGCAAGAGACCCAGTACTTC	CASSNSLWGLQETQYF
few	NA	TRBJ1-1	TRBV12-3/TRBV12-4	TGTGCCAGCAGGAGGCCCGGGCGAATGAACACTGAAGCTTTCTTT	CASRRPGRMNTEAFF
few	NA	TRBJ2-7	TRBV12-3/TRBV12-4	TGTGCCAGCAGTTTAGGGGGTAGCGTGGCCTACGAGCAGTACTTC	CASSLGGSVAYEQYF
few	NA	TRBJ2-1	TRBV4-2	TGTGCCAGCAGCCAAGTCGGGCGGGGCTCCCTCTACAATGAGCAGTTCTTC	CASSQVGRGSLYNEQFF
few	NA	TRBJ2-7	TRBV20-1	TGCAGTGCTAGAGATAGAGGGGCCTTTCCCTACGAGCAGTACTTC	CSARDRGAFPYEQYF
many	TRBD2	TRBJ2-1	TRBV5-1	TGCGCCAGCAGCTTGTGGCGGGGGTCGACTAACAATGAGCAGTTCTTC	CASSLWRGSTNNEQFF